Below, 30 T cell receptor beta chains from the same sample are listed, as sequenced in a study of siplizumab effects on memory and regulatory T cells. The table came from immunoSEQ multiplex PCR; TCRdb's copy has only in-frame clones and leaves some out. The sample yields tens of thousands of clones, roughly 87% seen once. Sequenced input: naive CD8+ T cells sorted from blood. The receptor source for this set is a human donor in good health.

V usage is TRBV4-1 and J usage is TRBJ1-2; D is perhaps TRBD1 (5 bases). The CDR3 consists of 14 residues. Trimming removed 4 bases from V and 4 bases from J, with 13 bases in between. Germline CDR1 reads MGHRA; CDR2 reads YSYEKL. CDR3 DNA: TGCGCCAGCAGCCCCCAGGGCAGCTTCTATGGCTACACCTTC. It codes for CASSPQGSFYGYTF.

The chain couples TRBV27 to TRBJ2-1, with 14 bases aligning to TRBD2. The CDR3 length is 15 residues. Germline-derived CDR1 and CDR2 are MNHEY and SMNVEV (reference sequence). J was trimmed by 6 bases and V by 4 bases; bases with no gene match: 2. CDR3 coding DNA: TGTGCCAGCAGTTCCGGGACTAGCGGGAGCAATGAGCAGTTCTTC. It translates to CASSSGTSGSNEQFF.

This chain connects TRBV27 to TRBJ2-7; 8 positions agree with TRBD1. CDR3 size: 13 residues. The junction had 3 bases not matched to a gene; V was cut back by 6 bases and J by 2 bases. Looked up from germline, CDR1 is MNHEY and CDR2 is SMNVEV (reference sequence). In DNA, the CDR3 is TGTGCCAGCAGAGGACAGGGCACCTACGAGCAGTACTTC. Its protein product is CASRGQGTYEQYF.

The chain is built from TRBV15 and TRBJ2-3, with a possible D match to TRBD1 (6 bases). This CDR3 comprises 16 residues. Looked up from germline, CDR1 is LNHNV and CDR2 is YYDKDF (reference sequence). Deletions cut 5 bases from V and 4 bases from J, with 19 bases between. CDR3 in DNA: TGTGCCACCAGCGAGAATACCGACAGGTTCTCAGATACGCAGTATTTT. It encodes CATSENTDRFSDTQYF. The entire variable domain, with the rest obtained from reference TRBV15 and TRBJ2-3, is as follows: DAMVIQNPRYQVTQFGKPVTLSCSQTLNHNVMYWYQQKSSQAPKLLFHYYDKDFNNEADTPDNFQSRRPNTSFCFLDIRSPGLGDTAMYLCATSENTDRFSDTQYFGPGTRLTVL.

The chain has TRBV27 and TRBJ2-7, with 8 bases that match TRBD2. Per the germline V gene, CDR1 is MNHEY and CDR2 is SMNVEV (reference sequence). The junction had 5 bases not matched to a gene; V was cut back by 3 bases and J by 1 base. This CDR3 is built from 15 residues. The CDR3 spells CASSLDRGRSYEQYF. The CDR3, as DNA: TGTGCCAGCAGTTTGGACCGCGGGAGGTCCTACGAGCAGTACTTC.

The chain is built from TRBV27 and TRBJ2-1; D is undetermined. CDR3 length: 15 amino acids. Germline CDR1 is MNHEY and CDR2 is SMNVEV (reference sequence). V was pared by 2 bases and J by 0 bases, with 8 bases between. The CDR3 here is CASSLRASSYNEQFF. CDR3 nucleotide sequence: TGTGCCAGCAGTTTACGGGCTAGCTCCTACAATGAGCAGTTCTTC.

This rearrangement joins TRBV27 to TRBJ2-7; D is unclear. The CDR3 totals 14 residues. The germline V and J ends were trimmed by 5 bases and 1 base, with 12 bases remaining between them. Per germline, CDR1 MNHEY and CDR2 SMNVEV (reference sequence). Here the CDR3 DNA reads TGTGCCAGCAGTCCCCGTTCGGAGTCCTACGAGCAGTACTTC. Protein: CASSPRSESYEQYF.

This chain's CDR3 is CASSIAGNVYNEQFF. CDR3 sequence (DNA): TGTGCCAGTAGTATAGCAGGGAACGTCTACAATGAGCAGTTCTTC. This rearrangement joins TRBV19 to TRBJ2-1; TRBD1 might be the D (5 bases). The CDR3 runs to 15 residues. The germline V gene has CDR1 LNHDA and CDR2 SQIVND (reference sequence). Trimming stripped 1 base from V and 3 bases from J, with 10 bases between.

This chain connects TRBV4-2 to TRBJ2-5; 10 nucleotides match TRBD2. V lost 1 base, J lost 3 bases, and 14 bases stayed unmatched. Per the germline V gene, CDR1 is LGHNA and CDR2 is YNFKEQ. The CDR3 loop spans 19 amino acids. The CDR3 sequence: CASSQGPPPPLAGEETQYF. CDR3 nucleotides: TGTGCCAGCAGCCAAGGTCCGCCCCCTCCCCTAGCGGGGGAAGAGACCCAGTACTTC.

This clone was observed a few times. The CDR3 DNA is TGTGCCAGCAGGCGGGACAGTTATAGCAATCAGCCCCAGCATTTT. Translated, it gives CASRRDSYSNQPQHF. V gene TRBV2 combines with J gene TRBJ1-5; 7 nucleotides line up with TRBD1. Germline lookup yields CDR1 SNHLY and CDR2 FYNNEI. This CDR3 has 15 residues. Unmatched junction bases numbered 5, after V lost 6 bases and J lost 0 bases.

This chain uses TRBV6-6 with TRBJ2-3, with D possibly being TRBD1 or TRBD2 (5 bases each). The V gene lost 2 bases and the J gene lost 0 bases, with 9 bases spanning the gap. CDR3 length: 15 amino acids. The V gene's germline CDR1 is MNHNY and CDR2 SVGAGI (reference sequence). The CDR3 nucleotides are TGTGCCAGCAGTTACAAGGGACCTAGCACAGATACGCAGTATTTT. Encoded protein: CASSYKGPSTDTQYF.

This chain links TRBV19 with TRBJ2-7; D gene ambiguous. Germline assignment: CDR1 LNHDA and CDR2 SQIVND (reference sequence). This CDR3 is built from 14 residues. V was shortened by 3 bases and J by 3 bases, with 12 bases between the two germline ends. This CDR3 is CASSIFTVGYEQYF. In DNA, the CDR3 is TGTGCCAGTAGTATCTTCACAGTGGGCTACGAGCAGTACTTC.

The CDR3 is CARAAKGTTWGDTQYF. The DNA for the CDR3 is TGTGCCAGAGCCGCCAAGGGAACCACTTGGGGGGACACGCAGTATTTT. The chain has TRBV7-9 and TRBJ2-3, with D perhaps matching TRBD2 (6 bases). The CDR3 consists of 16 residues. V lost 9 bases and J 9 bases, leaving 28 bases between the germline ends. The germline V gene encodes CDR1 SEHNR and CDR2 FQNEAQ (reference sequence).

The chain couples TRBV5-5 to TRBJ1-3, with no clear D. Germline CDR1 SGHKS, CDR2 YYEKEE (reference sequence). The CDR3 sequence is 15 residues long. V lost 0 bases, J lost 7 bases, and 14 bases lay in between. For the CDR3, the DNA is TGTGCCAGCAGCTTGGCTTATGATTACGATAACACCATATATTTT. It is translated as CASSLAYDYDNTIYF.

The chain combines TRBV4-1 with TRBJ2-7; 7 bases line up with TRBD2. The germline CDR1 and CDR2 sequences are MGHRA and YSYEKL. Trimming cost V 1 base and J 5 bases; bases outside gene matches: 5. This CDR3 is built from 14 residues. Here the CDR3 reads CASSQGQGGNEQYF. CDR3 nucleotide sequence: TGCGCCAGCAGCCAAGGTCAGGGAGGGAACGAGCAGTACTTC.

This clone was seen a single time. The chain joins TRBV7-2 to TRBJ2-7; 11 positions match TRBD2. The CDR3 loop spans 15 amino acids. V trimming: 3 bases; J trimming: 0 bases; junction bases outside the gene matches: 1. CDR1 and CDR2 from the germline V gene are SGHTA and FQGNSA. CDR3 coding DNA: TGTGCCAGCAGCTTTGGACTAGCGGGCTCCTACGAGCAGTACTTC. It codes for CASSFGLAGSYEQYF.

V is TRBV11-1 and J is TRBJ2-1; D remains ambiguous. V lost 4 bases and J 9 bases, leaving 16 bases between the germline ends. There are 14 residues in the CDR3. Germline V gives CDR1 SGHAT, CDR2 FQDESV (reference sequence). CDR3 sequence reads: CASSSPPGGGEQFF. CDR3 DNA sequence: TGTGCCAGCAGCTCCCCCCCGGGTGGCGGTGAGCAGTTCTTC.

Remarks on this clone: At one end, the junction sequence differs from germline, possibly due to a read error. The chain links TRBV19 to TRBJ2-1; either TRBD1 or TRBD2 may supply D (5 bases each). This CDR3 contains 12 residues. Germline V gene lookup returns CDR1 LNHDA and CDR2 SQIVND (reference sequence). The CDR3: CASSEPGRPRVF. In DNA form, the CDR3 reads TGTGCCAGTAGCGAACCGGGACGCCCAAGAGTCTTC.

This sequence joins TRBV9 and TRBJ2-1; D not resolved. Deletions cut 0 bases from V and 10 bases from J, with 5 bases between. The CDR3 spans 11 residues. Germline V gene lookup returns CDR1 SGDLS and CDR2 YYNGEE. For the CDR3, the DNA is TGTGCCAGCAGCGTAGATACCGAGCAGTTCTTC. As protein: CASSVDTEQFF.

This clone was recorded only once. The chain links TRBV6-5 to TRBJ2-1; unclear D gene. Germline loops: CDR1 MNHEY, CDR2 SVGAGI. This CDR3 has 12 amino acids. V lost 0 bases and J lost 8, with 5 bases in between. Here the CDR3 DNA reads TGTGCCAGCAGTTACTCTAGCCATGAGCAGTTCTTC. Its protein is CASSYSSHEQFF.

The J gene is TRBJ1-1, the V gene TRBV7-9, with a weak D call TRBD1 (5 bases). Trimming left V 4 bases short and J 0 bases short, with 24 bases between. The CDR3 extends over 19 amino acids. Germline V gene sequence: CDR1 SEHNR, CDR2 FQNEAQ (reference sequence). Here the CDR3 reads CASSSVGNKGRGLNTEAFF. CDR3 nucleotides: TGTGCCAGCAGCTCAGTGGGGAATAAGGGGCGAGGGTTGAACACTGAAGCTTTCTTT.

J is TRBJ2-7 and V is TRBV7-9; possible D gene TRBD1, 6 bases. The CDR3 sequence is 15 residues long. Trimming removed 5 bases at V and 4 bases at J, with 18 bases between. From germline, CDR1 is SEHNR and CDR2 FQNEAQ (reference sequence). CDR3 nucleotide sequence: TGTGCCAGCAGCCGGACAGACCCCCCGTCATACGAGCAGTACTTC. It encodes CASSRTDPPSYEQYF. Full variable domain (remainder filled in from reference TRBV7-9 and TRBJ2-7): DTGVSQNPRHKITKRGQNVTFRCDPISEHNRLYWYRQTLGQGPEFLTYFQNEAQLEKSRLLSDRFSAERPKGSFSTLEIQRTEQGDSAMYLCASSRTDPPSYEQYFGPGTRLTVT.

The chain uses TRBV5-5 and TRBJ2-7; TRBD2 is a possible D gene (6 bases). Germline V gives CDR1 SGHKS, CDR2 YYEKEE (reference sequence). The V end lost 3 bases, the J end lost 2 bases, and 18 bases lay between the germline ends. The CDR3 length is 16 residues. In nucleotides, the CDR3 is TGTGCCAGCAGCTCATGGGAGGTGATGGCTCCCTACGAGCAGTACTTC. This encodes CASSSWEVMAPYEQYF.

In this sample, this clone turned up once. The CDR3 sequence: CASSPQPGQVTYEQYF. The CDR3 DNA follows: TGCGCCAGCAGCCCCCAGCCGGGACAGGTCACCTACGAGCAGTACTTC. V and J are TRBV4-1 and TRBJ2-7, with 8 bases lining up with TRBD1. The V gene's germline CDR1 is MGHRA and CDR2 YSYEKL. J was trimmed by 2 bases and V by 4 bases; bases with no gene match: 10. There are 16 residues in the CDR3.

This chain joins TRBV7-9 and TRBJ2-7; possible D gene TRBD1, 6 bases. CDR1 and CDR2 (germline): SEHNR, FQNEAQ (reference sequence). The CDR3 runs 16 residues. Trimming took 2 bases from V and 4 from J, leaving 18 bases between them. The CDR3 loop is CASSLPPQGLAYEQYF. Written as DNA, the CDR3 is TGTGCCAGCAGCTTACCTCCACAGGGCTTAGCGTACGAGCAGTACTTC.

The chain couples TRBV6-5 to TRBJ2-7; 8 bases match TRBD1. Germline V lookup: CDR1 MNHEY, CDR2 SVGAGI. This CDR3 has 16 residues. The V and J ends lost 4 bases and 0 bases, in that order; junction bases with no gene match: 8. This chain's CDR3 is CASSFQGATLSYEQYF. CDR3 in DNA: TGTGCCAGCAGTTTCCAGGGGGCCACCCTCTCCTACGAGCAGTACTTC.

The V and J genes are TRBV27 and TRBJ2-2, with D tentatively TRBD2 (5 bases). The germline V gene has CDR1 MNHEY and CDR2 SMNVEV (reference sequence). The CDR3 runs 16 residues. The V gene lost 9 bases and the J gene lost 0 bases, with 17 bases spanning the gap. CDR3 in amino acids: CASSTLRRSNTGELFF. The CDR3 DNA sequence: TGTGCCAGTTCCACCCTGAGGAGGTCGAACACCGGGGAGCTGTTTTTT.

This chain connects TRBV4-1 to TRBJ2-7, with 10 bases that match TRBD2. V shed 3 bases, J shed 3 bases, and the junction held 2 bases outside the gene matches. Looked up from germline, CDR1 is MGHRA and CDR2 is YSYEKL. This CDR3 is 14 amino acids long. The CDR3 sequence: CASSQGLASYEQYF. CDR3 bases: TGCGCCAGCAGCCAGGGACTAGCGAGCTACGAGCAGTACTTC.

The chain joins TRBV5-6 to TRBJ2-7; D remains unclear. V was pared by 0 bases and J by 5 bases, with 6 bases between. This CDR3 is built from 12 residues. CDR1 is SGHDT and CDR2 is YYEEEE in the germline V gene. The CDR3 loop reads CASSLAIDEQYF. The CDR3 DNA follows: TGTGCCAGCAGCTTGGCCATCGACGAGCAGTACTTC.

V is TRBV5-4 and J is TRBJ2-7; TRBD1 aligns across 10 bases. This CDR3 has 16 amino acids. The germline CDR1 and CDR2 sequences are SGHNT and YYREEE (reference sequence). J was trimmed by 2 bases and V by 4 bases; bases with no gene match: 9. The CDR3, as DNA: TGTGCCAGCAGCCCCTCGCCCGGACAGGGGGCCTACGAGCAGTACTTC. Protein: CASSPSPGQGAYEQYF.